The 3 T cell receptor beta chains reported below all come from one sample, sequenced in a study of Ad26.COV2.S vaccination and SARS-CoV-2 variants (dated by TCRdb to the early 2020s). The library was made by the immunoSEQ multiplex PCR assay. TCRdb took this table from immuneACCESS and kept in-frame rearrangements with V and J called. Such tables lack part of the clones; where checked against another copy, unresolved V genes explain under half of the gap, and the rest is unexplained. The sample contains hundreds of thousands of clones, 75% to 95% of them found a single time. The ten most abundant clones make up 12% of the sample. Sample treatment or condition, as interpreted from the label and publication: around 19 received Ad26.COV2.S at low or high dose, single or two shots; roughly five received placebo; per-sample allocation not given. For vaccine and placebo recipients, the sequenced repertoires came from samples collected on day 63 after the first injection.

Sequences were derived from peripheral blood, sampled in a trial of Ad26.COV2.S vaccine versus placebo. These receptor sequences come from a person aged 18-65 years who received the Ad26.COV2.S COVID-19 vaccine or a placebo.

This rearrangement joins TRBV5-4 to TRBJ2-7; D not resolved. The CDR3 totals 14 residues. Trimming shortened V by 3 bases and J by 0 bases, and 10 bases separated the two germline ends. Germline CDR1 SGHNT, CDR2 YYREEE (reference sequence). The CDR3 protein is CASSSIRSSYEQYF. CDR3 DNA: TGTGCCAGCAGCTCTATCCGGAGCTCCTACGAGCAGTACTTC.

The chain employs TRBV2 and TRBJ1-1; 8 nucleotides align to TRBD1. J was trimmed by 6 bases and V by 6 bases; bases with no gene match: 12. Looked up from germline, CDR1 is SNHLY and CDR2 is FYNNEI. There are 15 residues in the CDR3. CDR3 residues: CASRRSGGGNSEAFF. The DNA for the CDR3 is TGTGCCAGCAGGCGCTCAGGGGGCGGTAACTCTGAAGCTTTCTTT.

J is TRBJ1-4 and V is TRBV6-4; perhaps TRBD1 as D (5 bases). CDR1 is MRHNA and CDR2 is SNTAGT in the germline V gene. This CDR3 is 11 amino acids long. Between the trimmed V and J ends, which lost 8 bases and 11 bases, there was a span of 12 bases. CDR3 residues: CASYLQEKLFF. CDR3 sequence (DNA): TGTGCCAGCTATTTACAGGAGAAACTGTTTTTT.